One and the same sample provided the 28 T cell receptor beta chains below, sequenced in a study of response to subunit inactivated influenza vaccine. MiXCR, run by TCRdb on the RT-PCR reads, gives a single entry per CDR3 protein. This table holds hundreds of thousands of distinct CDR3 sequences, around 11% found once. These sequences were also reported in another study, on T cells expressing NK-cell markers. Turning to that study: TCR beta cDNA was made by 5'RACE template switching with UMIs.

Here the sequenced sample was PBMCs from blood, taken on the day of vaccination. Receptors originate from a man in his fifties who received an inactivated influenza vaccine.

This chain connects TRBV9 to TRBJ2-1, with D possibly being TRBD1 or TRBD2 (5 bases each). Germline CDR1 is SGDLS and CDR2 is YYNGEE. The CDR3 totals 14 residues. V was trimmed by 3 bases and J by 9 bases, leaving 16 bases between them. The CDR3 region has the DNA TGTGCCAGCAGCGCGACCGGGGCCCTAAGTGAGCAGTTCTTC. Translating gives CASSATGALSEQFF.

The chain couples TRBV28 to TRBJ2-1; tentative D call: TRBD2 (5 bases). Germline lookup yields CDR1 MDHEN and CDR2 SYDVKM. V lost 1 base to trimming and J lost 2 bases, with 18 bases between them. The CDR3 totals 18 residues. This CDR3 is CASSLYLGARSPYNEQFF. The CDR3 bases are TGTGCCAGCAGTTTATACTTGGGAGCTAGGAGCCCCTACAATGAGCAGTTCTTC.

This clonotype has more than one count but fewer than ten. The chain couples TRBV10-3 to TRBJ2-2; maybe TRBD1 (6 bases). The germline gives CDR1 ENHRY, CDR2 SYGVKD. This CDR3 has 14 residues. V was shortened by 9 bases and J by 7 bases, with 18 bases between the two germline ends. CDR3 amino acids: CAIHNGGMDGELFF. In DNA, the CDR3 is TGTGCCATTCATAATGGGGGCATGGACGGGGAGCTGTTTTTT.

This clonotype was recorded a few times. This chain uses TRBV24-1 with TRBJ1-5, with D maybe TRBD1 (6 bases). The length of the CDR3 is 14 residues. Trimming cost V 7 bases and J 4 bases, with 13 bases left between them. Looked up from germline, CDR1 is KGHDR and CDR2 is SFDVKD. CDR3 loop: CATRGTGRNQPQHF. In nucleotides, the CDR3 is TGTGCCACCAGGGGTACAGGGCGTAATCAGCCCCAGCATTTT.

This rearrangement joins TRBV12-3 or TRBV12-4 to TRBJ2-7; perhaps D is TRBD1 or TRBD2 (5 bases each). V lost 6 bases to trimming and J lost 2 bases, with 11 bases between them. This CDR3 is built from 13 residues. CDR3 loop: CASRPLGAYEQYF. Here the CDR3 DNA reads TGTGCCAGCAGGCCCCTGGGGGCCTACGAGCAGTACTTC.

DNA for the CDR3: TGTGCCAGTAGTACGGGACTAAACACCGGGGAGCTGTTTTTT. Protein sequence: CASSTGLNTGELFF. V gene TRBV19 combines with J gene TRBJ2-2, with 7 bases fitting TRBD2. The ends lost 4 bases at V and 2 bases at J; junction bases unmatched: 1. There are 14 residues in the CDR3. The germline CDR1 and CDR2 sequences are LNHDA and SQIVND (reference sequence).

This clonotype has more than one count but fewer than ten. The chain employs TRBV5-1 and TRBJ1-1; D call uncertain. Germline loops: CDR1 SGHRS, CDR2 YFSETQ. V lost 1 base and J 3 bases, leaving 10 bases between the germline ends. This CDR3 region has 14 residues. The CDR3 here is CASSLRALDTEAFF. CDR3 DNA sequence: TGCGCCAGCAGCTTGAGGGCCCTCGACACTGAAGCTTTCTTT.

This clonotype was seen ten or more times. This may be a read error, as it is one base from a much larger clone. The J gene is TRBJ2-1, the V gene TRBV12-3 or TRBV12-4; TRBD1 might be the D (6 bases). This CDR3 comprises 13 residues. V lost 3 bases and J lost 6, with 9 bases in between. The DNA of the CDR3 is TGTGCCAGCAGTTTTGGGGGCTCCAATGAGCAGTTCTTC. Its translation is CASSFGGSNEQFF.

This chain joins TRBV12-3 or TRBV12-4 and TRBJ2-4, with D possibly being TRBD2 (5 bases). Trimming stripped 3 bases from V and 0 bases from J, with 6 bases between. The CDR3 extends over 14 amino acids. The CDR3: CASSLGVAKNIQYF. The CDR3 DNA reads as TGTGCCAGCAGTTTGGGAGTAGCCAAAAACATTCAGTACTTC.

DNA of the CDR3: TGTGCCTGGAGCCGGGACAGCAATCAGCCCCAGCATTTT. It encodes CAWSRDSNQPQHF. The V call is TRBV30, the J call TRBJ1-5; possibly TRBD1 for D (5 bases). The germline gives CDR1 GTSNPN, CDR2 SVGIG (reference sequence). The CDR3 length is 13 residues. The ends were cut back, 3 bases at V and 1 base at J, with 7 bases in the middle. The entire variable domain, with the rest obtained from reference TRBV30 and TRBJ1-5, is as follows: SQTIHQWPATLVQPVGSPLSLECTVEGTSNPNLYWYRQAAGRGLQLLFYSVGIGQISSEVPQNLSASRPQDRQFILSSKKLLLSDSGFYLCAWSRDSNQPQHFGDGTRLSIL.

The chain recombines TRBV20-1 with TRBJ2-1; D is ambiguous. CDR3 length: 11 amino acids. V was trimmed by 2 bases and J by 8 bases, leaving 7 bases between them. Looked up from germline, CDR1 is DFQATT and CDR2 is SNEGSKA (reference sequence). CDR3 nucleotides: TGCAGTGCTAGAAGCACTGATGAGCAGTTCTTC. It specifies CSARSTDEQFF.

J is TRBJ2-4 and V is TRBV20-1; 8 nucleotides align to TRBD1. J was trimmed by 6 bases and V by 3 bases; bases with no gene match: 7. Looked up from germline, CDR1 is DFQATT and CDR2 is SNEGSKA (reference sequence). There are 14 residues in the CDR3. In DNA, the CDR3 is TGCAGTGCTAGGCCCAGGGGGCTGGGAAACATTCAGTACTTC. Residues: CSARPRGLGNIQYF.

The CDR3 nucleotides read TGTGCCAGCAGTCCGCGGACAGGGACGAGGAGCTATGGCTACACCTTC. Protein: CASSPRTGTRSYGYTF. The chain has TRBV12-3 or TRBV12-4 and TRBJ1-2, with 8 bases that match TRBD1. The junction had 12 bases not matched to a gene; V was cut back by 5 bases and J by 4 bases. The CDR3 contains 16 residues.

Only a few counts were recorded for this clonotype. The CDR3 DNA sequence: TGCAGTGCTAGACCTGGGACAGGGGAATCTGAAGCTTTCTTT. Protein sequence: CSARPGTGESEAFF. This chain uses TRBV20-1 with TRBJ1-1, with 10 bases identical to TRBD1. In germline, CDR1 is DFQATT, CDR2 SNEGSKA (reference sequence). This CDR3 spans 14 amino acids. V shed 2 bases, J shed 6 bases, and the junction held 6 bases outside the gene matches.

This sequence joins TRBV30 and TRBJ1-5; D gene uncertain. In germline, CDR1 is GTSNPN, CDR2 SVGIG (reference sequence). The V end was cut by 1 base, the J end by 0 bases, with 16 bases between. This CDR3 region has 17 residues. The CDR3 loop reads CAWSGGSGRYSNQPQHF. The CDR3 DNA reads as TGTGCCTGGAGTGGGGGTTCGGGGAGATATAGCAATCAGCCCCAGCATTTT.

The chain recombines TRBV23-1 with TRBJ2-1; D remains unclear. TRBV23-1 counts as an open reading frame of uncertain function. The CDR3 is 15 amino acids. V gave up 4 bases and J gave up 8 bases, with 18 bases separating them. The CDR3 loop is CASSRTVVCGHEQFF. The CDR3 nucleotides are TGCGCCAGCAGTCGAACGGTCGTTTGTGGACATGAGCAGTTCTTC.

V usage is TRBV6-4 and J usage is TRBJ2-1; D may be TRBD2 (5 bases). The V gene's germline CDR1 is MRHNA and CDR2 SNTAGT. The V gene lost 8 bases and the J gene lost 10 bases, with 18 bases spanning the gap. CDR3 length: 13 amino acids. CDR3 bases: TGTGCCAGCGCGGCGACTTGGAGGACCGAGCAGTTCTTC. Protein: CASAATWRTEQFF.

At least ten counts were recorded for this clonotype. J is TRBJ1-2 and V is TRBV6-2 or TRBV6-3; unclear D gene. Trimming removed 8 bases from V and 5 bases from J, with 12 bases in between. The CDR3 sequence is 12 residues long. CDR1 MNHEY and CDR2 SVGEGT come from the germline V gene. The CDR3 here is CASGGGMYGYTF. CDR3 sequence (DNA): TGTGCCAGCGGAGGCGGGATGTATGGCTACACCTTC.

This clonotype has a handful of counts. This chain connects TRBV10-3 to TRBJ2-5; D is perhaps TRBD1 (6 bases). From germline, CDR1 is ENHRY and CDR2 SYGVKD. V lost 3 bases and J 2 bases, leaving 10 bases between the germline ends. CDR3 size: 14 residues. The CDR3 region has the DNA TGTGCCATCAGTGACAGGGGAAAACAAGAGACCCAGTACTTC. It specifies CAISDRGKQETQYF.

The chain employs TRBV12-3 or TRBV12-4 and TRBJ2-5; TRBD2 is a possible D gene (6 bases). Trimming cost V 8 bases and J 3 bases, with 13 bases left between them. The CDR3 loop spans 13 amino acids. CDR3 in DNA: TGTGCCAGCCACAAATCGGGAGAAGAGACCCAGTACTTC. It codes for CASHKSGEETQYF.

The chain recombines TRBV5-1 with TRBJ2-3; 11 nucleotides agree with TRBD2. This CDR3 comprises 16 residues. Germline V gene data show CDR1 as SGHRS and CDR2 as YFSETQ. Trimming removed 4 bases from V and 2 bases from J; junction bases left unmatched: 6. In DNA form, the CDR3 reads TGCGCCAGCAGCGGGACACTAGCGGGAGACACAGATACGCAGTATTTT. Amino acid sequence: CASSGTLAGDTDTQYF.

This clonotype was detected a few times. CDR3 sequence (DNA): TGTGCCAGCAGCCTATTTCGGGACACCGGGGAGCTGTTTTTT. This encodes CASSLFRDTGELFF. V gene TRBV12-3 or TRBV12-4 combines with J gene TRBJ2-2; D is unresolved. V was pared by 6 bases and J by 3 bases, with 11 bases between. CDR3 size: 14 residues.

The V and J genes are TRBV30 and TRBJ2-5; TRBD2 aligns across 14 bases. This CDR3 spans 18 amino acids. CDR1 is GTSNPN, CDR2 SVGIG, per germline (reference sequence). V was pared by 3 bases and J by 0 bases, with 9 bases of the junction left unmatched. The CDR3 loop is CAWSAGTSGREYQETQYF. For the CDR3, the DNA is TGTGCCTGGAGCGCAGGGACTAGCGGGAGAGAGTACCAAGAGACCCAGTACTTC.

The rearrangement uses TRBV20-1 and TRBJ2-2; tentatively, D is TRBD1 (6 bases). Between the trimmed V and J ends, which lost 4 bases and 6 bases, there was a span of 9 bases. The CDR3 runs 12 residues. Germline assignment: CDR1 DFQATT and CDR2 SNEGSKA (reference sequence). In DNA form, the CDR3 reads TGCAGTGCTACTACAGGGTCCGGGGAGCTGTTTTTT. Translating gives CSATTGSGELFF.

This clonotype was counted a few times. The V and J genes are TRBV14 and TRBJ2-7; no firm D call. Trimming took off 5 bases at V and 2 bases at J, with 10 bases between the two ends. Germline V gene data show CDR1 as SGHDN and CDR2 as FVKESK. The CDR3 length is 13 residues. The CDR3 loop is CASSDIGTYEQYF. The CDR3, as DNA: TGTGCCAGCAGCGACATTGGAACCTACGAGCAGTACTTC.

The chain combines TRBV10-3 with TRBJ2-7; D is possibly TRBD1 (5 bases). The V and J ends lost 7 bases and 6 bases respectively, with 16 bases between them. The germline V gene has CDR1 ENHRY and CDR2 SYGVKD. The CDR3 spans 13 residues. The CDR3 sequence: CAITNTGLSEQYF. The CDR3 region has the DNA TGTGCCATCACTAACACAGGCTTGAGCGAGCAGTACTTC.

The V gene is TRBV7-2, the J gene TRBJ2-3; no clear D gene. In germline, CDR1 is SGHTA, CDR2 FQGNSA. Trimming took off 1 base at V and 2 bases at J, with 10 bases between the two ends. The CDR3 has 15 amino acids. The DNA of the CDR3 is TGTGCCAGCAGCTTAGTCGAACGGACCACAGATACGCAGTATTTT. It translates to CASSLVERTTDTQYF.

The chain employs TRBV30 and TRBJ2-7; D remains unclear. This CDR3 comprises 14 residues. The V end was cut by 0 bases, the J end by 2 bases, with 11 bases between. CDR1 and CDR2 (germline): GTSNPN, SVGIG (reference sequence). CDR3 loop: CAWSVGRQPYEQYF. CDR3 sequence (DNA): TGTGCCTGGAGTGTAGGGCGGCAGCCCTACGAGCAGTACTTC.